The 12 T cell receptor beta chains in this list originate from one sample, sequenced in a study of blood T cell repertoires in COVID-19. Sequencing used immunoSEQ multiplex PCR; TCRdb keeps in-frame clones, though not all of them. The sample carries approximately 280,000 clones, around 87% recorded once. The sample consisted of peripheral blood. The receptor source for this set is a woman aged 25 to 39 who had recovered from COVID-19.

The chain combines TRBV11-2 with TRBJ2-3; no definite D call. Germline V gene sequence: CDR1 SGHAT, CDR2 FQNNGV. With 1 base removed from V and 1 base from J, the gap between germline ends came to 9 bases. The CDR3 consists of 15 residues. The CDR3 DNA follows: TGTGCCAGCAGCTTAGTGACTCCGGGCACAGATACGCAGTATTTT. Protein: CASSLVTPGTDTQYF. The complete variable domain, with remaining parts taken from reference TRBV11-2 and TRBJ2-3, reads EAGVAQSPRYKIIEKRQSVAFWCNPISGHATLYWYQQILGQGPKLLIQFQNNGVVDDSQLPKDRFSAERLKGVDSTLKIQPAKLEDSAVYLCASSLVTPGTDTQYFGPGTRLTVL.

The chain links TRBV10-3 to TRBJ1-5; tentative D call: TRBD1 (5 bases). V was clipped by 0 bases and J by 6 bases, with 15 bases between them. Germline CDR1 and CDR2: ENHRY and SYGVKD. This CDR3 region has 16 residues. CDR3 region: CAISESLAGNSQPQHF. The CDR3, as DNA: TGTGCCATCAGTGAGTCGCTGGCAGGGAACTCTCAGCCCCAGCATTTT.

There are a few counts of this clone. The V gene is TRBV6-1, the J gene TRBJ1-3; D ambiguous. The CDR3 length is 16 residues. V was clipped by 2 bases and J by 8 bases, with 19 bases between them. The germline gives CDR1 MNHNS, CDR2 SASEGT. CDR3: CASSELAGSVSDTIYF. CDR3 DNA sequence: TGTGCCAGCAGTGAATTGGCAGGATCGGTTTCGGACACCATATATTTT.

The genes are TRBV5-4 and TRBJ2-7, with D possibly being TRBD2 (5 bases). V was cut by 4 bases and J by 4 bases, with 18 bases left in between. The CDR3 consists of 15 residues. CDR1 and CDR2 (germline): SGHNT, YYREEE (reference sequence). In nucleotides, the CDR3 is TGTGCCAGCAGCCCCTTTAGTGGGAGCGTGTACGAGCAGTACTTC. The encoded protein is CASSPFSGSVYEQYF.

This clone was seen a few times. Within the sample, other DNA sequences also encode this same CDR3. The genes are TRBV19 and TRBJ1-5; tentatively, D is TRBD1 (5 bases). The CDR3 has 14 amino acids. CDR1 and CDR2 (germline): LNHDA, SQIVND (reference sequence). V shed 5 bases and J shed 4 bases, with 12 bases lying between them. In DNA form, the CDR3 reads TGTGCCAGTAGTCCAGACAGTTGGAATCAGCCCCAGCATTTT. Residues: CASSPDSWNQPQHF.

The chain joins TRBV27 to TRBJ2-3; D is perhaps TRBD1 (6 bases). Germline V gives CDR1 MNHEY, CDR2 SMNVEV (reference sequence). This CDR3 spans 13 amino acids. Trimming stripped 2 bases from V and 9 bases from J, with 12 bases between. CDR3 residues: CASSLQEGDTQYF. The DNA of the CDR3 is TGTGCCAGCAGTTTACAAGAGGGGGACACGCAGTATTTT.

The genes are TRBV19 and TRBJ1-1; the D is unclear. V gave up 6 bases and J gave up 0 bases, with 8 bases separating them. Germline V gene data show CDR1 as LNHDA and CDR2 as SQIVND (reference sequence). The CDR3 extends over 13 amino acids. The CDR3 nucleotides read TGTGCCAGTAGCCACTTCCTGAACACTGAAGCTTTCTTT. This gives the protein CASSHFLNTEAFF.

The J gene is TRBJ2-2, the V gene TRBV24-1, with 7 bases lining up with TRBD1. The CDR3 extends over 15 amino acids. The V and J ends lost 4 bases and 2 bases, in that order; junction bases with no gene match: 3. Looked up from germline, CDR1 is KGHDR and CDR2 is SFDVKD. CDR3 nucleotide sequence: TGTGCCACCAGTGAGACAGGGACAAACACCGGGGAGCTGTTTTTT. Translated: CATSETGTNTGELFF.

J is TRBJ1-1 and V is TRBV4-1; D is possibly TRBD1 (6 bases). From germline, CDR1 is MGHRA and CDR2 YSYEKL. The V and J ends lost 4 bases and 1 base respectively, with 13 bases between them. The CDR3 runs to 15 residues. The CDR3 coding sequence is TGCGCCAGCAGCCGACAGGAAACGGGGAACACTGAAGCTTTCTTT. This gives the protein CASSRQETGNTEAFF.

The gene calls are TRBV18 and TRBJ2-7; maybe TRBD2 (5 bases). Looked up from germline, CDR1 is KGHSH and CDR2 is LQKENI. The CDR3 runs to 13 residues. Between the trimmed V and J ends, which lost 6 bases and 5 bases, there was a span of 14 bases. The chain's CDR3 is CASSPRAVDEQYF. As DNA, the CDR3 is TGTGCCAGCTCCCCGAGGGCAGTTGACGAGCAGTACTTC.

This clone was counted a single time. This chain connects TRBV12-3 or TRBV12-4 to TRBJ1-6, with 8 bases fitting TRBD1. This CDR3 has 13 amino acids. The J segment lost 7 bases and the V segment lost 5 bases, leaving 1 base of the junction unmatched. CDR3 nucleotides: TGTGCCAGCAGTACAGGGGGAAATTCACCCCTCCACTTT. This codes for CASSTGGNSPLHF.

The V call is TRBV28, the J call TRBJ1-2, with D maybe TRBD1 (6 bases). The length of the CDR3 is 14 residues. V dropped 6 bases and J dropped 8 bases, with 19 bases sitting between them. Germline V gene sequence: CDR1 MDHEN, CDR2 SYDVKM. In DNA, the CDR3 is TGTGCCAGCAGCCGCGTCAGGGCAGGGGAGGGCTACACCTTC. Translated: CASSRVRAGEGYTF.